Presented here are 15 T cell receptor beta chains from one specimen sequenced in a study of early T cells in non-severe SARS-CoV-2 infection. TCRdb reanalysed the 5' RACE reads using MiXCR and keeps one entry per CDR3 protein. The data show fewer than 100,000 distinct CDR3 sequences, with 13% seen just once and under 2.5% held by the top ten. Sequenced: whole blood. The receptors come from an adult who was a healthcare worker with PCR-confirmed SARS-CoV-2 infection or an uninfected control (not recorded which).

The gene calls are TRBV3-1 and TRBJ2-4; D may match TRBD1 or TRBD2 (6 bases each). This CDR3 has 15 amino acids. Trimming stripped 1 base from V and 5 bases from J, with 12 bases between. Germline values: CDR1 LGHDT, CDR2 YNNKEL (reference sequence). CDR3 sequence: CASSQVGGMENIQYF. In nucleotides, the CDR3 is TGTGCCAGCAGCCAAGTAGGGGGGATGGAAAACATTCAGTACTTC.

As regards this clonotype: This could be a read error, since a much larger clone is one nucleotide away. The rearrangement joins TRBV5-1 to TRBJ1-1; D not certain. The V and J ends lost 4 bases and 3 bases respectively, with 10 bases between them. Per the germline V gene, CDR1 is SGHRS and CDR2 is YFSETQ. The CDR3 length is 13 residues. In DNA form, the CDR3 reads TGCGCCAGCAGCCCAGCGGTGTACACTGAAGCTTTCTTT. Encoded protein: CASSPAVYTEAFF.

The chain combines TRBV20-1 with TRBJ1-5; 8 nucleotides align to TRBD1. Germline V lookup: CDR1 DFQATT, CDR2 SNEGSKA (reference sequence). V trimming: 5 bases; J trimming: 9 bases; junction bases outside the gene matches: 6. The CDR3 extends over 12 amino acids. CDR3 DNA: TGCAGTGCTGACTCCGGGACAGGGCCCCAGCATTTT. Its translation: CSADSGTGPQHF.

This clonotype was counted many times. The chain combines TRBV29-1 with TRBJ1-1; 8 bases fit TRBD1. V shed 7 bases, J shed 2 bases, and the junction held 6 bases outside the gene matches. Germline V gives CDR1 SQVTM, CDR2 ANQGSEA. This CDR3 is 13 amino acids long. CDR3 sequence: CSARQGRNTEAFF. DNA of the CDR3: TGCAGCGCTAGACAGGGGCGTAACACTGAAGCTTTCTTT.

The rearrangement uses TRBV6-6 and TRBJ2-7; 8 positions match TRBD1. The CDR3 loop spans 14 amino acids. The germline CDR1 and CDR2 sequences are MNHNY and SVGAGI (reference sequence). Germline trimming cut 2 bases from V and 3 bases from J; bases unmatched to any gene: 3. For the CDR3, the DNA is TGTGCCAGCAGTTACCTGACAGGGGTCTACGAGCAGTACTTC. Translation: CASSYLTGVYEQYF.

Many counts were recorded for this clonotype. The J gene is TRBJ1-1, the V gene TRBV4-1; D is perhaps TRBD1 (6 bases). Germline CDR1 MGHRA, CDR2 YSYEKL. The ends were cut back, 0 bases at V and 9 bases at J, with 14 bases in the middle. This CDR3 has 14 residues. CDR3 in amino acids: CASSQDPWGAKAFF. DNA of the CDR3: TGCGCCAGCAGCCAAGACCCTTGGGGGGCGAAAGCTTTCTTT.

This chain connects TRBV4-3 to TRBJ2-3; the D gene is possibly TRBD2 (7 bases). The V end was cut by 3 bases, the J end by 1 base, with 11 bases between. Germline CDR1 reads LGHNA; CDR2 reads YSLEER. The CDR3 length is 15 residues. As DNA, the CDR3 is TGCGCCAGCAGCCATAGGGGGGGTGGCACAGATACGCAGTATTTT. Translation gives CASSHRGGGTDTQYF.

This clonotype was counted ten times or more. The chain combines TRBV4-1 with TRBJ2-6; the D is unclear. V was trimmed by 1 base and J by 4 bases, leaving 8 bases between them. Germline V gene sequence: CDR1 MGHRA, CDR2 YSYEKL. The CDR3 runs to 15 residues. Here the CDR3 DNA reads TGCGCCAGCAGCCAAGTTGTTCTAGGGGCCAACGTCCTGACTTTC. Its translation: CASSQVVLGANVLTF.

This clonotype has ten or more counts. The V call is TRBV20-1, the J call TRBJ2-3; TRBD2 aligns across 7 bases. J lost 9 bases, V lost 5 bases, and 8 bases had no gene match. Germline CDR1 is DFQATT and CDR2 is SNEGSKA (reference sequence). The length of the CDR3 is 12 residues. CDR3 residues: CSASKTSTTQYF. CDR3 DNA sequence: TGCAGTGCTTCTAAGACTAGCACGACGCAGTATTTT.

This clonotype was detected ten times or more. The rearrangement joins TRBV5-5 to TRBJ1-5, with TRBD1 as a possible D gene (6 bases). CDR1 and CDR2 (germline): SGHKS, YYEKEE (reference sequence). The CDR3 is 16 amino acids. V was trimmed by 4 bases and J by 3 bases, leaving 17 bases between them. CDR3: CASSPQGRAHNQPQHF. CDR3 sequence (DNA): TGTGCCAGCAGCCCTCAGGGGCGGGCTCACAATCAGCCCCAGCATTTT.

The V gene is TRBV5-1, the J gene TRBJ2-6, with a weak D call TRBD2 (5 bases). The CDR3 has 16 amino acids. Trimming shortened V by 1 base and J by 0 bases, and 8 bases separated the two germline ends. Germline V lookup: CDR1 SGHRS, CDR2 YFSETQ. The CDR3 is CASSLTGISGANVLTF. CDR3 sequence (DNA): TGCGCCAGCAGCTTGACGGGGATCTCTGGGGCCAACGTCCTGACTTTC. Supplemented by reference TRBV5-1 and TRBJ2-6, the full variable domain reads KAGVTQTPRYLIKTRGQQVTLSCSPISGHRSVSWYQQTPGQGLQFLFEYFSETQRNKGNFPGRFSGRQFSNSRSEMNVSTLELGDSALYLCASSLTGISGANVLTFGAGSRLTVL.

This clonotype was seen at least ten times. The rearrangement links TRBV4-3 to TRBJ2-1; TRBD2 aligns across 14 bases. The germline gives CDR1 LGHNA, CDR2 YSLEER. After removal of 7 bases from V and 9 bases from J, the junction contained 23 bases not matched to a gene. The CDR3 runs to 20 residues. CDR3 amino acids: CASTERWDRLAGGQEGEQFF. As DNA, the CDR3 is TGCGCCAGCACGGAAAGGTGGGACCGACTAGCGGGGGGGCAGGAGGGTGAGCAGTTCTTC.

V gene TRBV20-1 combines with J gene TRBJ2-1, with D perhaps TRBD2 (5 bases). In germline, CDR1 is DFQATT, CDR2 SNEGSKA (reference sequence). This CDR3 has 15 amino acids. Trimming took 0 bases from V and 3 from J, leaving 12 bases between them. The CDR3 here is CSARDRIGGYNEQFF. Here the CDR3 DNA reads TGCAGTGCTAGAGATAGAATAGGAGGCTACAATGAGCAGTTCTTC.

The chain employs TRBV15 and TRBJ2-3; D may match TRBD1 or TRBD2 (5 bases each). Trimming pared 0 bases from V and 9 bases from J, leaving 13 bases between. This CDR3 contains 14 residues. The V gene's germline CDR1 is LNHNV and CDR2 YYDKDF (reference sequence). The CDR3 nucleotides are TGTGCCACCAGCAGAGATCGTGTGGGGGTCACGCAGTATTTT. It yields the protein CATSRDRVGVTQYF. Filled out from reference TRBV15 and TRBJ2-3, the complete variable domain reads DAMVIQNPRYQVTQFGKPVTLSCSQTLNHNVMYWYQQKSSQAPKLLFHYYDKDFNNEADTPDNFQSRRPNTSFCFLDIRSPGLGDTAMYLCATSRDRVGVTQYFGPGTRLTVL.

This clonotype was found a few times. The CDR3 DNA reads TGCAGTGCTGAAGCCGGGACAGGGTACACCGGGGAGCTGTTTTTT. Its protein is CSAEAGTGYTGELFF. V gene TRBV20-1 combines with J gene TRBJ2-2; 9 bases map to TRBD1. The CDR3 extends over 15 amino acids. V lost 5 bases, J lost 3 bases, and 7 bases stayed unmatched. CDR1 and CDR2 from the germline V gene are DFQATT and SNEGSKA (reference sequence).